The present TCR beta chain was sequenced within a study of blood T cell repertoires in COVID-19. The data were produced by immunoSEQ multiplex PCR, yet TCRdb's version contains in-frame clones alone and is incomplete. Here the sample spans hundreds of thousands of clones, 89% being singletons. From germline, CDR1 is SGDLS and CDR2 YYNGEE. Trimming pared 0 bases from V and 7 bases from J, leaving 14 bases between. This CDR3 is 15 amino acids long. The receptor comes from a man in his late teens or twenties with COVID-19, enrolled during active disease. Material for sequencing was peripheral blood. The chain links TRBV9 to TRBJ2-1; D uncertain. CDR3 sequence reads: CASSVESGVRNEQFF. For the CDR3, the DNA is TGTGCCAGCAGCGTAGAAAGTGGAGTACGTAATGAGCAGTTCTTC.